One and the same sample provided the 28 T cell receptor beta chains below, sequenced in a study of T cell clonotyping in hematopoietic cell transplantation. TCRdb keeps only in-frame clones here, not all; method: immunoSEQ multiplex PCR. The table lists about 9,400 clones, nearly 80% of them singletons. The sample was PBMCs, taken 180 days after allogeneic stem cell transplant. These receptors came from a male patient aged 35-50 years who had an allogeneic stem cell transplant from a related donor, so the T cells may come from the graft donor. Some clones in this sample may be carry-over from other donors' samples.

The V gene is TRBV25-1, the J gene TRBJ1-2, with unresolved D. Germline loops: CDR1 MGHDK, CDR2 SYGVNS. Trimming removed 4 bases from V and 4 bases from J, with 4 bases in between. This CDR3 comprises 11 residues. The CDR3 here is CASSVGYGYTF. CDR3 nucleotides: TGTGCCAGCAGTGTCGGCTATGGCTACACCTTC.

The chain joins TRBV6-1 to TRBJ1-1; possibly TRBD1 for D (6 bases). CDR1 and CDR2 (germline): MNHNS, SASEGT. V dropped 7 bases and J dropped 11 bases, with 20 bases sitting between them. The CDR3 covers 13 residues. In DNA form, the CDR3 reads TGTGCCAGCACCCAAGGGGGAGAGAGAGGGGCTTTCTTT. It specifies CASTQGGERGAFF.

The V gene is TRBV18, the J gene TRBJ1-3; D gene ambiguous. The germline gives CDR1 KGHSH, CDR2 LQKENI. Trimming cost V 0 bases and J 4 bases, with 10 bases left between them. The CDR3 contains 15 residues. The CDR3 coding sequence is TGTGCCAGCTCACCACCGTGGCAAGGAGGAAACACCATATATTTT. The encoded protein is CASSPPWQGGNTIYF.

The chain couples TRBV19 to TRBJ2-7, with D unclear. The CDR3 loop spans 12 amino acids. Trimming cost V 6 bases and J 0 bases, with 6 bases left between them. The germline gives CDR1 LNHDA, CDR2 SQIVND (reference sequence). The CDR3 nucleotides read TGTGCCAGTAGAGACGGCTCCTACGAGCAGTACTTC. Protein sequence: CASRDGSYEQYF.

The chain is built from TRBV28 and TRBJ2-5; possible D gene TRBD1, 6 bases. The CDR3 is 14 amino acids. The V gene lost 2 bases and the J gene lost 2 bases, with 9 bases spanning the gap. Germline V CDR1 and CDR2: MDHEN, SYDVKM. The chain's CDR3 is CASSLGRGQETQYF. The DNA for the CDR3 is TGTGCCAGCAGTTTAGGTAGGGGGCAAGAGACCCAGTACTTC.

The chain links TRBV28 to TRBJ1-2; D remains ambiguous. CDR3 length: 12 amino acids. CDR1 is MDHEN, CDR2 SYDVKM, per germline. V lost 3 bases and J lost 5, with 7 bases in between. In DNA, the CDR3 is TGTGCCAGCAGTTTTGAAAATTATGGCTACACCTTC. This gives the protein CASSFENYGYTF.

The chain carries TRBV6-5 and TRBJ1-2; 7 positions agree with TRBD1. Per the germline V gene, CDR1 is MNHEY and CDR2 is SVGAGI. The CDR3 contains 15 residues. Trimming took 7 bases from V and 2 from J; bases not matched to a gene: 10. CDR3: CASTPDRALNYGYTF. The CDR3 nucleotides are TGTGCCAGCACCCCAGACAGGGCTCTCAACTATGGCTACACCTTC.

This clone showed up just once. Here the CDR3 reads CAWSEAGRTVRAEAFF. CDR3 DNA: TGTGCCTGGAGTGAGGCCGGGAGAACCGTTAGGGCTGAAGCTTTCTTT. This chain joins TRBV30 and TRBJ1-1; D remains unclear. The CDR3 consists of 16 residues. V was shortened by 1 base and J by 6 bases, with 21 bases between the two germline ends. Germline lookup yields CDR1 GTSNPN and CDR2 SVGIG (reference sequence).

V usage is TRBV6-5 and J usage is TRBJ1-1, with D unclear. Deletions cut 6 bases from V and 1 base from J, with 6 bases between. The germline gives CDR1 MNHEY, CDR2 SVGAGI. This CDR3 is 12 amino acids long. This CDR3 is CASRGWNTEAFF. DNA of the CDR3: TGTGCCAGCAGGGGGTGGAACACTGAAGCTTTCTTT.

The chain combines TRBV6-5 with TRBJ1-2, with D tentatively TRBD1 (5 bases). The CDR3 extends over 15 amino acids. Germline CDR1 reads MNHEY; CDR2 reads SVGAGI. Trimming left V 7 bases short and J 3 bases short, with 18 bases between. CDR3 bases: TGTGCCAGCACCCCATATTCCCGGACACACTATGGCTACACCTTC. Translated, it gives CASTPYSRTHYGYTF.

V usage is TRBV7-9 and J usage is TRBJ1-1; 7 bases match TRBD1. J gave up 7 bases and V 0 bases, and 2 bases lay outside the gene matches. Germline assignment: CDR1 SEHNR and CDR2 FQNEAQ (reference sequence). This CDR3 comprises 13 residues. The CDR3, as DNA: TGTGCCAGCAGCTTAGCCGGGACAGATGAAGCTTTCTTT. Its translation is CASSLAGTDEAFF. Full variable domain (rest looked up from reference TRBV7-9 and TRBJ1-1): DTGVSQNPRHKITKRGQNVTFRCDPISEHNRLYWYRQTLGQGPEFLTYFQNEAQLEKSRLLSDRFSAERPKGSFSTLEIQRTEQGDSAMYLCASSLAGTDEAFFGQGTRLTVV.

This rearrangement joins TRBV25-1 to TRBJ2-5, with D possibly matching TRBD1 (6 bases). CDR3 size: 13 residues. CDR1 MGHDK and CDR2 SYGVNS come from the germline V gene. V was pared by 5 bases and J by 1 base, with 8 bases between. The CDR3 here is CASSWTVQETQYF. CDR3 in DNA: TGTGCCAGCAGTTGGACAGTCCAAGAGACCCAGTACTTC.

The chain couples TRBV27 to TRBJ2-1; 10 bases fit TRBD2. CDR3 length: 16 residues. Germline V gene lookup returns CDR1 MNHEY and CDR2 SMNVEV (reference sequence). V shed 2 bases and J 4 bases; nucleotides not matched to a gene: 5. The CDR3 reads CASSLRTAGGYNEQFF. The CDR3 DNA is TGTGCCAGCAGTTTACGCACAGCGGGAGGGTACAATGAGCAGTTCTTC.

The chain links TRBV30 to TRBJ2-7; possibly TRBD1 for D (6 bases). CDR3 length equals 14 residues. Per germline, CDR1 GTSNPN and CDR2 SVGIG (reference sequence). Trimming took 5 bases from V and 7 from J, leaving 21 bases between them. This chain's CDR3 is CAWGQRLVWGEQYF. As DNA, the CDR3 is TGTGCCTGGGGACAGCGCCTCGTATGGGGTGAGCAGTACTTC.

The V and J genes are TRBV7-3 and TRBJ2-2; D remains unclear. This CDR3 is built from 14 residues. Trimming took 7 bases from V and 0 from J, leaving 9 bases between them. The germline V gene encodes CDR1 SGHTA and CDR2 FQGTGA. The CDR3: CASTSAPNTGELFF. For the CDR3, the DNA is TGTGCCAGCACCTCAGCGCCGAACACCGGGGAGCTGTTTTTT.

The V call is TRBV7-8, the J call TRBJ2-7; D gene ambiguous. Germline values: CDR1 SGHVS, CDR2 FQNEAQ. Trimming cost V 3 bases and J 9 bases, with 15 bases left between them. This CDR3 region has 13 residues. CDR3 loop: CASSFNPIARQYF. CDR3 bases: TGTGCCAGCAGCTTTAACCCCATAGCCCGGCAGTACTTC.

The rearrangement links TRBV4-3 to TRBJ1-4; D unclear. In germline, CDR1 is LGHNA, CDR2 YSLEER. Deletions cut 4 bases from V and 7 bases from J, with 13 bases between. The CDR3 sequence is 14 residues long. The CDR3 spells CASSRGLYGEKLFF. Here the CDR3 DNA reads TGCGCCAGCAGCCGCGGTCTATACGGTGAAAAACTGTTTTTT.

By frequency in the sample, this clone is large. A read error may produce the germline difference seen at one junction end. The rearrangement links TRBV6-1 to TRBJ1-5; D is uncertain. CDR3 size: 12 residues. Germline lookup yields CDR1 MNHNS and CDR2 SASEGT. The CDR3: CASREGHQPQHF. In DNA form, the CDR3 reads TGTGCCAGCAGAGAAGGACATCAGCCCCAGCATTTT.

This clone is a singleton in its sample. The chain couples TRBV9 to TRBJ2-3; 7 nucleotides line up with TRBD2. CDR1 is SGDLS, CDR2 YYNGEE, per germline. V dropped 4 bases and J dropped 5; count of bases not matched to a gene: 13. The CDR3 spans 16 residues. The CDR3 spells CASSPGTVPGGDTQYF. CDR3 nucleotides: TGTGCCAGCAGCCCCGGGACCGTCCCGGGAGGAGATACGCAGTATTTT.

The chain joins TRBV2 to TRBJ1-4; a possible D gene is TRBD1 (5 bases). CDR3 size: 15 residues. Germline CDR1 reads SNHLY; CDR2 reads FYNNEI. V lost 2 bases and J 0 bases, leaving 7 bases between the germline ends. CDR3 in DNA: TGTGCCAGCAGTGAACAGGGCGCAACTAATGAAAAACTGTTTTTT. Protein sequence: CASSEQGATNEKLFF.

This chain links TRBV4-2 with TRBJ2-6, with D unresolved. Trimming took off 1 base at V and 0 bases at J, with 10 bases between the two ends. The germline CDR1 and CDR2 sequences are LGHNA and YNFKEQ. This CDR3 is 17 amino acids long. CDR3 bases: TGTGCCAGCAGCCAAGCTGCCGGTTCCTCTGGGGCCAACGTCCTGACTTTC. It codes for CASSQAAGSSGANVLTF.

The chain employs TRBV11-3 and TRBJ2-7, with D uncertain. Germline values: CDR1 SGHNT, CDR2 YENEEA. The CDR3 is 13 residues long. Trimming cost V 0 bases and J 4 bases, with 7 bases left between them. The CDR3 DNA reads TGTGCCAGCAGCTTAGATGGAACGTACGAGCAGTACTTC. This codes for CASSLDGTYEQYF.

The V and J genes are TRBV9 and TRBJ2-3; TRBD2 matches at 11 bases. With 4 bases clipped from V and 6 bases from J, the junction kept 1 base outside the gene matches. The length of the CDR3 is 13 residues. CDR1 is SGDLS, CDR2 YYNGEE, per germline. This CDR3 reads CASSRTSGDTQYF. DNA of the CDR3: TGTGCCAGCAGCCGGACTAGCGGGGATACGCAGTATTTT.

The chain recombines TRBV2 with TRBJ1-5; possibly TRBD1 for D (6 bases). The CDR3 extends over 15 amino acids. V lost 1 base and J lost 0, with 7 bases in between. Per germline, CDR1 SNHLY and CDR2 FYNNEI. Here the CDR3 reads CASSEGTASNQPQHF. Written as DNA, the CDR3 is TGTGCCAGCAGTGAAGGGACAGCTAGCAATCAGCCCCAGCATTTT.

The CDR3 DNA sequence: TGTGCCAGCAGTGCCATGGAGGACAGATATACAGATACGCAGTATTTT. It is translated as CASSAMEDRYTDTQYF. The V and J genes are TRBV2 and TRBJ2-3; the D gene is possibly TRBD1 (6 bases). CDR1 is SNHLY, CDR2 FYNNEI, per germline. The CDR3 loop spans 16 amino acids. V was trimmed by 4 bases and J by 3 bases, leaving 17 bases between them.

The genes are TRBV19 and TRBJ1-5, with 9 positions matching TRBD1. Germline CDR1 LNHDA, CDR2 SQIVND (reference sequence). Trimming at V came to 4 bases and at J to 4 bases, leaving 8 bases not matched to a gene. The CDR3 totals 16 residues. The CDR3 reads CASSSPGTGKNQPQHF. The CDR3 DNA sequence: TGTGCCAGTAGTAGTCCCGGGACAGGGAAGAATCAGCCCCAGCATTTT.

This chain uses TRBV4-3 with TRBJ1-2; D is possibly TRBD1 (6 bases). Germline loops: CDR1 LGHNA, CDR2 YSLEER. V lost 4 bases to trimming and J lost 4 bases, with 16 bases between them. CDR3 length: 15 amino acids. CDR3: CASSPDSVATYGYTF. Written as DNA, the CDR3 is TGCGCCAGCAGCCCGGACAGCGTAGCAACCTATGGCTACACCTTC.

In this sample, this clone turned up once. V and J are TRBV28 and TRBJ2-5; D remains ambiguous. CDR3 length equals 12 residues. The V and J ends lost 3 bases and 7 bases respectively, with 9 bases between them. Germline CDR1 reads MDHEN; CDR2 reads SYDVKM. CDR3 coding DNA: TGTGCCAGCAGTTTTTCGCCCGGGACCCAGTACTTC. Its protein is CASSFSPGTQYF. The full variable domain, completed using reference TRBV28 and TRBJ2-5, is DVKVTQSSRYLVKRTGEKVFLECVQDMDHENMFWYRQDPGLGLRLIYFSYDVKMKEKGDIPEGYSVSREKKERFSLILESASTNQTSMYLCASSFSPGTQYFGPGTRLLVL.